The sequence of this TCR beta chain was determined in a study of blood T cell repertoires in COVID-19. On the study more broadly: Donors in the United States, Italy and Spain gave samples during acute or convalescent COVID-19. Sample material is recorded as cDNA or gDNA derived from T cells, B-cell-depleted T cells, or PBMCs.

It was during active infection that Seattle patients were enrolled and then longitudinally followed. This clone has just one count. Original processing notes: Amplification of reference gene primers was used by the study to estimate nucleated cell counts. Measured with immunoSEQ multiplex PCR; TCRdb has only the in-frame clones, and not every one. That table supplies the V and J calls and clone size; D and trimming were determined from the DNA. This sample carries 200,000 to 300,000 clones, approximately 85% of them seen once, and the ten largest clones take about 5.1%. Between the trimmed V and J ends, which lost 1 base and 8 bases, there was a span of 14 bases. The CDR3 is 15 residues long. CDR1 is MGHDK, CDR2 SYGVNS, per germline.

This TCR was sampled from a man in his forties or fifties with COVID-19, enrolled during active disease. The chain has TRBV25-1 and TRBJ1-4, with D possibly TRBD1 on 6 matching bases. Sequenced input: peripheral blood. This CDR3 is CASSEWAGDSEKLFF. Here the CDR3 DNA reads TGTGCCAGCAGTGAATGGGCAGGGGATTCGGAAAAACTGTTTTTT.